The clone carrying this TCR beta chain was counted many times. V trimming: 5 bases; J trimming: 4 bases; junction bases outside the gene matches: 15. CDR1 is SEHNR and CDR2 is FQNEAQ in the germline V gene (reference sequence). The CDR3 length is 18 residues. This record comes from a study of low-dose radiotherapy and immunotherapy resistance in tumors. Study in general: Participants in Cohort 2 were given 1 Gy per fraction every two weeks, for 13 Gy over 26 weeks.

Specified time point: after trial treatment. Treatment defined: LDRT plus nivolumab, ipilimumab, low-dose cyclophosphamide and aspirin (RACIN trial). Administered to the donors were nivolumab, ipilimumab, aspirin, low-dose cyclophosphamide and low-dose radiotherapy. First-strand cDNA used TRAV- and TRBV-specific primers, covering alpha and beta chains. Over roughly 18 PCR cycles, TCRs were amplified from a constant-region primer and V-primer adapter. TCRdb passed the reads through MiXCR, listing each CDR3 protein once. The sample yields 95,000 to 100,000 distinct CDR3 sequences, less than 25% seen once.

The material was PBMCs, obtained after low-dose radiotherapy plus immunotherapy. The chain combines TRBV7-9 with TRBJ2-3; 10 nucleotides match TRBD2. The TCR comes from a male donor with prostate cancer. The CDR3 bases are TGTGCCAGCAGCCCGCCAGCGGGGGGGTCCCCCACTCCAGATACGCAGTATTTT. This encodes CASSPPAGGSPTPDTQYF.